Listed here is a single T cell receptor beta chain. This sample stems from a study of blood T cell repertoires in COVID-19. The table came from immunoSEQ multiplex PCR; TCRdb's copy has only in-frame clones and leaves some out. The sample carries roughly 330,000 clones, 80% to 90% recorded once. The V gene end was trimmed by 2 bases and the J gene end by 5 bases; junction bases not matched to a gene: 5. Looked up from germline, CDR1 is MDHEN and CDR2 is SYDVKM. This CDR3 has 15 residues. Sequencing was performed on PBMCs or T cells enriched from blood (not recorded which). The genes are TRBV28 and TRBJ2-3; 9 bases fit TRBD2. The TCR sequence derives from a woman aged 18-35 years who had recovered from COVID-19. CDR3 sequence: CASSLAGGQRDTQYF. The CDR3, as DNA: TGTGCCAGCAGTTTAGCGGGGGGGCAGAGAGATACGCAGTATTTT. Full variable domain (outside the CDR3, taken from reference TRBV28 and TRBJ2-3): DVKVTQSSRYLVKRTGEKVFLECVQDMDHENMFWYRQDPGLGLRLIYFSYDVKMKEKGDIPEGYSVSREKKERFSLILESASTNQTSMYLCASSLAGGQRDTQYFGPGTRLTVL.